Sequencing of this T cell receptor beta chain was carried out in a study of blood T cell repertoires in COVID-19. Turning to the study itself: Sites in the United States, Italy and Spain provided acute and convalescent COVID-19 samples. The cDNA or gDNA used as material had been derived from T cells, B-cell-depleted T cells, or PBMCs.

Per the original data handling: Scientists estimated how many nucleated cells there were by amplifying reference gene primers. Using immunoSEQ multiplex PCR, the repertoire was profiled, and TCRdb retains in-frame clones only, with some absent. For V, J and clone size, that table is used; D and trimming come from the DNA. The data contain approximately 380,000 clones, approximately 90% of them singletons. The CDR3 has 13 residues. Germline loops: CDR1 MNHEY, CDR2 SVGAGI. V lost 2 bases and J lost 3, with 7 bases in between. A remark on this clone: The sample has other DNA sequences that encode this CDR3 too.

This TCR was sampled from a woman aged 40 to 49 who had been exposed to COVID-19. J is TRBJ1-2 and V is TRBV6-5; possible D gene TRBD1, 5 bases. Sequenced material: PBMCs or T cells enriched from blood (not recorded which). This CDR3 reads CASSYGADYGYTF. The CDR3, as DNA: TGTGCCAGCAGTTACGGGGCCGACTATGGCTACACCTTC.